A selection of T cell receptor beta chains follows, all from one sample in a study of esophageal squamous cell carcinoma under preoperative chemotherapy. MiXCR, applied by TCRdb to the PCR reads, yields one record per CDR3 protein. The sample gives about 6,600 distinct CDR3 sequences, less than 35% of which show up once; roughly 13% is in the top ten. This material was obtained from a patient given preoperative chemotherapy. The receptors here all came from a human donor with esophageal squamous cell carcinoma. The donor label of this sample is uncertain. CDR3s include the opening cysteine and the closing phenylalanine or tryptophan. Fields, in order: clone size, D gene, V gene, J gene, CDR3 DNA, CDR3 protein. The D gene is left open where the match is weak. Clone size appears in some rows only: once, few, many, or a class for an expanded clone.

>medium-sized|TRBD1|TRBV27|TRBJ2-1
TGTGCCAGCAGTTTCTGGGACAGAATCTCGGCTGAGCAGTTCTTC
CASSFWDRISAEQFF
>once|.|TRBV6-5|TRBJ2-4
TGTGCCAGCAGTTCCCCGAGCTTGGGGGACGGCGGGAAAAACATTCAGTACTTC
CASSSPSLGDGGKNIQYF
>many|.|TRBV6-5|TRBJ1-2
TGTGCCAGCAGTTACGGCGAGGGATACATAGACGGCTACACCTTC
CASSYGEGYIDGYTF
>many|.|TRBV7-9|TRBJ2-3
TGTGCCAGCAGCTTACTTCAGCGGCGGGACCCAGATACGCAGTATTTT
CASSLLQRRDPDTQYF
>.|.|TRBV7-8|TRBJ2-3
TGTGCCAGCAGCGTAGGGAGTACAGGTACGCAGTATTTT
CASSVGSTGTQYF
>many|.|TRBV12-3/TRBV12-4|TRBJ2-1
TGTGCCAGCAGTTTAGGGCCGGCCGCGGAGCAGTTCTTC
CASSLGPAAEQFF
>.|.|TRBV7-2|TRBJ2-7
TGTGCCGGCAGCGTGGGAGTGCACAATGAGCAGTACTTC
CAGSVGVHNEQYF
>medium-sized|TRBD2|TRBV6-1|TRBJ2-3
TGTGCCAGCAGCCGGACTAGCGGGAGAACAGATACGCAGTATTTT
CASSRTSGRTDTQYF
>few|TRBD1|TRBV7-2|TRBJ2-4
TGTGCCAGCAGGCGAGGGCACAGGGGAAGGGGAGACATTCAGTACTTC
CASRRGHRGRGDIQYF
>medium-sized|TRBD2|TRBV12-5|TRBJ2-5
TGTGCTAGTGCCCAGGGAGGGGTGGAGACCCAGTACTTC
CASAQGGVETQYF
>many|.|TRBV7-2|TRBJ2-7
TGTGCCAGCAGCCTAAGCCGGGAGTACAATGAGCAGTACTTC
CASSLSREYNEQYF
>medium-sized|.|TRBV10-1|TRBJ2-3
TGCGCCAGCAGTGAGAGGGATACGCAGTATTTT
CASSERDTQYF
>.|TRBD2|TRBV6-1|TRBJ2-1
TGTGCCAGCAGACTTGGACTAGCAGGAGACAATGAGCAGGGCTTC
CASRLGLAGDNEQGF
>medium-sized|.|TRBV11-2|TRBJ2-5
TGTGCCAGCAGCTTACTTCAGGACACAGAGACCCAGTACTTC
CASSLLQDTETQYF
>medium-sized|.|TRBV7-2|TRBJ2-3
TGTGCCAGCAGCCCCGCACCCGGGACCTCCACAGATACGCAGTATTTT
CASSPAPGTSTDTQYF
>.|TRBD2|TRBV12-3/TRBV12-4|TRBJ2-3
TGTGCCAGCAGGCCTAGCGGGAGAGTTGGGCAGGTCTTC
CASRPSGRVGQVF